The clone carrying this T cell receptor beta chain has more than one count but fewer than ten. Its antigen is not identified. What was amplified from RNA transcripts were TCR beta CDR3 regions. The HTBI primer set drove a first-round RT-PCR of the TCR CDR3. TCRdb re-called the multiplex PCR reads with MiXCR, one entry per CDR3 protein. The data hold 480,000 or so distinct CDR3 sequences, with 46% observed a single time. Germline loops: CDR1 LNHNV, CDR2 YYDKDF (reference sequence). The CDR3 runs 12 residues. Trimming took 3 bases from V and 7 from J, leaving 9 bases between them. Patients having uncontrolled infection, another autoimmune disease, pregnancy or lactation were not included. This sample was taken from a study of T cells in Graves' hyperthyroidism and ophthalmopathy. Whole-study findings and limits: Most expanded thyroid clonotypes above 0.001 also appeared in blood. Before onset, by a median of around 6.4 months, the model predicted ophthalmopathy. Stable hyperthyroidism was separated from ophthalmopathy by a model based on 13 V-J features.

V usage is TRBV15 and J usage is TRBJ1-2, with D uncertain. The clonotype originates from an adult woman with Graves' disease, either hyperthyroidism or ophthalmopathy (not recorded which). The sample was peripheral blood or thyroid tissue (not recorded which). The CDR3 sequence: CATSSPGGGYTF. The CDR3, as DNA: TGTGCCACCAGCAGTCCCGGCGGTGGCTACACCTTC.